This TCR beta chain was retrieved from a study of long-term antiretroviral therapy in people with HIV. As for the study in general: When the earliest samples were collected, ART was typically delayed until CD4 counts fell.

Concerning this clone itself: Its specificity is unknown.

The CDR3 totals 16 residues. The V and J ends lost 2 bases and 2 bases, in that order; junction bases with no gene match: 3. Germline CDR1 LGHNT, CDR2 FRNRAP. The authors ran the immunoSEQ assay, v3.0, at survey level. A target of roughly 35,000-50,000 T-cell genomes per sample was set for sequencing. The protocol was immunoSEQ multiplex PCR, while the TCRdb copy is restricted to in-frame clones and leaves out a portion. The sample records under 20,000 clones, 60% to 80% being singletons. Broader study findings: Regardless of time point, clones expanded before ART dominated the repertoire. Among HIV repertoires, CDR3 length ranges were narrower than those of controls.

The chain couples TRBV12-5 to TRBJ1-3; 10 positions match TRBD1. Specimen: unsorted PBMCs, collected 2.3 years after starting antiretroviral therapy. This clonotype was obtained from a woman aged 40 to 49 with HIV. The CDR3 DNA is TGTGCTAGTGGTTTGCCCGGGACAGGGGCTGGAAACACCATATATTTT. Translation gives CASGLPGTGAGNTIYF.